Described below is a single T cell receptor (beta chain) sequence and its context. Its cognate antigen is unknown. This entry comes from a study of beta chain features in type 1 diabetes. Overall study findings and caveats: Lower insertion and higher deletion counts appeared at VDJ junctions in type 1 diabetes patients.

The CDR3 contains 17 residues. Germline CDR1 is LNHDA and CDR2 is SQIVND (reference sequence). V lost 4 bases and J 9 bases, leaving 22 bases between the germline ends. The whole isolated RNA underwent reverse transcription, so sequencing captured expressed TCRB transcripts. Using immunoSEQ multiplex PCR, the repertoire was profiled, and TCRdb retains in-frame clones only, with some absent. Among around 140,000 clones listed, under 11% were seen once. The chain has TRBV19 and TRBJ1-6; D unresolved. The source material was naive CD4+ T cells from blood. This clonotype was obtained from a man aged 18 to 30 in good health. The CDR3 sequence: CASSRYPEMTGGSPLHF. The CDR3 DNA follows: TGTGCCAGTAGTAGATATCCAGAGATGACCGGAGGTTCACCCCTCCACTTT. The full variable domain, in which reference TRBV19 and TRBJ1-6 provide the parts outside the CDR3, is DGGITQSPKYLFRKEGQNVTLSCEQNLNHDAMYWYRQDPGQGLRLIYYSQIVNDFQKGDIAEGYSVSREKKESFPLTVTSAQKNPTAFYLCASSRYPEMTGGSPLHFGNGTRLTVT.